The source of this T cell receptor (beta chain) is a study of T cell responses to AZD1222 COVID-19 vaccine. Method: immunoSEQ multiplex PCR; TCRdb's copy keeps in-frame clones and lacks some. This table has over 130,000 clones, 70% to 90% appearing once. With respect to this clone: The junction differs from germline at one of its ends, possibly a read error.

This CDR3 is built from 16 residues. The germline gives CDR1 MGHDK, CDR2 SYGVNS. The clonotype originates from an adult in good health. The rearrangement joins TRBV25-1 to TRBJ1-1; D is uncertain. The sample in question was peripheral blood, obtained on day 0 of AZD1222 vaccination. The CDR3 protein is CASRESRAGLSTEAFF. The CDR3 DNA reads as TGTGCCAGCAGGGAATCGAGGGCGGGATTGAGCACTGAAGCTTTCTTT.